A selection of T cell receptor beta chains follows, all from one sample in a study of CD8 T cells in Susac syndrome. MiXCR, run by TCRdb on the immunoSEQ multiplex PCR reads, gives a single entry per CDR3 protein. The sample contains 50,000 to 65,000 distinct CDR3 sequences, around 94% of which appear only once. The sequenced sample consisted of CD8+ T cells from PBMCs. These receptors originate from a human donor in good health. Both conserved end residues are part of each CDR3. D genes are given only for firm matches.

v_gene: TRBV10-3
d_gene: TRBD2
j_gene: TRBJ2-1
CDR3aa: CATATSGVNNEQFF
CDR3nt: TGTGCCACCGCTACTAGCGGGGTAAACAATGAGCAGTTCTTC

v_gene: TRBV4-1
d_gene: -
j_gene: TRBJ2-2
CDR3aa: CASAGAGANTGELFF
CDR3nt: TGCGCCAGCGCAGGGGCGGGTGCGAACACCGGGGAGCTGTTTTTT

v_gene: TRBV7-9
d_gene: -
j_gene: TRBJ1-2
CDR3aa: CASSPSFDTLNYGYNF
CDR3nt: TGTGCCAGCAGCCCTAGTTTTGACACCCTCAACTATGGCTACAACTTC

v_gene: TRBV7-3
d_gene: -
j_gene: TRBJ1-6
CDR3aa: CASSLTGSNNSPLHF
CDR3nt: TGTGCCAGCAGCTTAACGGGATCTAATAATTCACCCCTCCACTTT

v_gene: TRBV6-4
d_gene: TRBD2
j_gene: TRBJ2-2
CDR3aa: CASSEVRLAGGSTGELFF
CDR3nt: TGTGCCAGCAGTGAGGTGCGTCTAGCGGGGGGAAGCACCGGGGAGCTGTTTTTT

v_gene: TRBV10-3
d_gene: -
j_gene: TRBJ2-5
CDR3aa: CATEDHQETQYF
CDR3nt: TGTGCCACCGAGGACCATCAAGAGACCCAGTACTTC

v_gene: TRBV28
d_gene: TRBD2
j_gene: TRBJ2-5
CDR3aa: CASRESGGETQYF
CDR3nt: TGTGCCAGCAGGGAAAGCGGGGGGGAGACCCAGTACTTC

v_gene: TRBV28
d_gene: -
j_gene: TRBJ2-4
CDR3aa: CASSQPVAKNIQYF
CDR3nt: TGTGCCAGCAGCCAACCCGTAGCCAAAAACATTCAGTACTTC

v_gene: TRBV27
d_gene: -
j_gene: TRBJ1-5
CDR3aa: CASSLSWGDRDQPQHF
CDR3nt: TGTGCCAGCAGTTTATCATGGGGGGACCGGGATCAGCCCCAGCATTTT

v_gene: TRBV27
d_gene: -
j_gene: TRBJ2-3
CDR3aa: CASSSLDRGTQYF
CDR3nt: TGTGCCAGCAGCTCCCTCGATAGGGGCACGCAGTATTTT

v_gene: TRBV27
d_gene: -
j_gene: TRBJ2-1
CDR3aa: CASSLSMWDEQFF
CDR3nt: TGTGCCAGCAGTTTATCGATGTGGGATGAGCAGTTCTTC

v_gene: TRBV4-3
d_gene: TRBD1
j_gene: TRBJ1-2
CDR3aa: CASSQDRGGYGYTF
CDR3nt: TGCGCCAGCAGCCAGGACAGGGGGGGCTATGGCTACACCTTC

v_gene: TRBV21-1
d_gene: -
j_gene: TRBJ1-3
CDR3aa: CASSKEWATTSRNTIYF
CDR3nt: TGTGCCAGCAGCAAGGAGTGGGCAACGACGTCGAGAAACACCATATATTTT

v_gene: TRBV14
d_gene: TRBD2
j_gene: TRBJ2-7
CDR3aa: CASSQDRGLADYEQYF
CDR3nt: TGTGCCAGCAGCCAAGATCGGGGACTAGCGGACTACGAGCAGTACTTC

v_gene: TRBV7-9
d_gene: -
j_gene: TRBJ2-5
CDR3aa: CASSFGEVGETQYF
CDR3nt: TGTGCCAGCAGCTTTGGTGAGGTTGGGGAGACCCAGTACTTC

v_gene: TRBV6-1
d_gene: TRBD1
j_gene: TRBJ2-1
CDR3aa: CASSLRQGSSEQFF
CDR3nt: TGTGCCAGCAGCCTCAGACAGGGGAGTAGTGAGCAGTTCTTC

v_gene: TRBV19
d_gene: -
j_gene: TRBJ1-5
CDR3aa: CASIPTGYSNQPQHF
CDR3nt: TGTGCCAGTATCCCCACGGGTTATAGCAATCAGCCCCAGCATTTT

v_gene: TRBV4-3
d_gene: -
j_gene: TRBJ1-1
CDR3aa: CASSQEDLKNTEAFF
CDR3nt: TGCGCCAGCAGCCAAGAGGATCTGAAAAACACTGAAGCTTTCTTT